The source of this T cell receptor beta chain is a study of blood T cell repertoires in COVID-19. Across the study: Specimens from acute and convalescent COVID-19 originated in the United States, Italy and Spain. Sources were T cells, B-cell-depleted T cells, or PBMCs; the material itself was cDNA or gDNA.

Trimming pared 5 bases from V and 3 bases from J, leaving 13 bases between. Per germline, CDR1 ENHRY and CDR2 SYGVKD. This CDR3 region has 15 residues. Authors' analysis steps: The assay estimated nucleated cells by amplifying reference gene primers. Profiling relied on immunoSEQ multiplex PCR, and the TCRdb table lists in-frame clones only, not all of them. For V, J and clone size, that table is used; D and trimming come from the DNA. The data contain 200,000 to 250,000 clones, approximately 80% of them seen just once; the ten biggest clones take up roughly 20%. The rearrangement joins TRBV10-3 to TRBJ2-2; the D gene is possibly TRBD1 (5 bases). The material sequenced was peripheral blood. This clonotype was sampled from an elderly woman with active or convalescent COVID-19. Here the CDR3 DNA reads TGTGCCATCAGTACGGTATTAGGGGACACCGGGGAGCTGTTTTTT. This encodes CAISTVLGDTGELFF.